This T cell receptor (beta chain) was sequenced in a study of identical twins. Per the germline V gene, CDR1 is SEHNR and CDR2 is FQNEAQ (reference sequence). V lost 6 bases and J lost 4, with 12 bases in between. The CDR3 loop spans 14 amino acids. MiXCR, run by TCRdb on the 5' RACE reads, gives a single entry per CDR3 protein. The sample has around 250,000 distinct CDR3 sequences, approximately 7% seen once; the top ten hold more than 3%. Many counts were recorded for this clonotype. The same data also went into a second study, on yellow fever vaccine responses in identical twins.

The chain combines TRBV7-9 with TRBJ2-2; tentatively, D is TRBD1 (7 bases). The receptor comes from a young woman in good health. The sample consisted of memory (CD45RO+) T cells sorted from blood. The CDR3 coding sequence is TGTGCCAGCAGGCCCAGGGGGGCCACCGGGGAGCTGTTTTTT. Protein product: CASRPRGATGELFF.